The 16 T cell receptor beta chains given below trace back to one sample, sequenced in a study of cytomegalovirus exposure and HLA in healthy donors. The PCR ran on 60 Vbeta and 13 Jbeta primers. TCRdb's copy holds only in-frame clones and misses some; the assay was immunoSEQ multiplex PCR. The sample has roughly 180,000 clones; almost 85% are singletons. The specimen was PBMCs. The receptors derive from a man aged 25 to 40 in good health and CMV-seronegative.

The chain carries TRBV11-3 and TRBJ1-5; D gene uncertain. The CDR3 is 12 residues long. From germline, CDR1 is SGHNT and CDR2 YENEEA. V lost 4 bases, J lost 2 bases, and 3 bases lay in between. CDR3 sequence: CASSSGNQPQHF. In DNA, the CDR3 is TGTGCCAGCAGCTCTGGCAATCAGCCCCAGCATTTT.

J is TRBJ2-1 and V is TRBV11-2; TRBD2 matches 8 bases. This CDR3 has 16 amino acids. Germline values: CDR1 SGHAT, CDR2 FQNNGV. J gave up 2 bases and V 6 bases, and 9 bases lay outside the gene matches. Written as DNA, the CDR3 is TGTGCCAGCAGATCCAGCGGGAGCACGGCCTACAATGAGCAGTTCTTC. The encoded protein is CASRSSGSTAYNEQFF.

This chain links TRBV6-4 with TRBJ1-1; possibly TRBD1 for D (5 bases). CDR1 and CDR2 (germline): MRHNA, SNTAGT. Trimming stripped 6 bases from V and 4 bases from J, with 12 bases between. The CDR3 length is 13 residues. The DNA of the CDR3 is TGTGCCAGCAGCCTCCAGGGTTCCACTGAAGCTTTCTTT. This codes for CASSLQGSTEAFF.

This chain joins TRBV7-6 and TRBJ1-5; tentatively, D is TRBD1 (5 bases). V lost 2 bases and J 5 bases, leaving 13 bases between the germline ends. Germline assignment: CDR1 SGHVS and CDR2 FNYEAQ. The CDR3 contains 15 residues. CDR3 loop: CASSLSREEYQPQHF. As DNA, the CDR3 is TGTGCCAGCAGCTTATCCAGGGAGGAGTATCAGCCCCAGCATTTT.

The DNA for the CDR3 is TGTGCCGCGGCGGCAGTGCGAGGTCAGCCCCAGCATTTT. It codes for CAAAAVRGQPQHF. The chain couples TRBV19 to TRBJ1-5, with no clear D. CDR3 length: 13 residues. The V end lost 11 bases, the J end lost 6 bases, and 17 bases lay between the germline ends. Germline V gene data show CDR1 as LNHDA and CDR2 as SQIVND (reference sequence). Using reference TRBV19 and TRBJ1-5 for the parts outside the CDR3, the full variable domain is DGGITQSPKYLFRKEGQNVTLSCEQNLNHDAMYWYRQDPGQGLRLIYYSQIVNDFQKGDIAEGYSVSREKKESFPLTVTSAQKNPTAFYLCAAAAVRGQPQHFGDGTRLSIL.

The J gene is TRBJ2-4, the V gene TRBV6-6, with 9 bases matching TRBD2. V was pared by 7 bases and J by 0 bases, with 4 bases of the junction left unmatched. The CDR3 sequence is 15 residues long. Germline-derived CDR1 and CDR2 are MNHNY and SVGAGI (reference sequence). DNA of the CDR3: TGTGCCAGCACCGCGGGGGGGCTAGCCAAAAACATTCAGTACTTC. Protein product: CASTAGGLAKNIQYF.

The J gene is TRBJ1-2, the V gene TRBV27, with 9 bases lining up with TRBD1. V was pared by 9 bases and J by 2 bases, with 13 bases of the junction left unmatched. Germline V gives CDR1 MNHEY, CDR2 SMNVEV (reference sequence). This CDR3 is built from 16 residues. The CDR3 DNA follows: TGTGCCAGTGCCAGGACAGGGGAGGACCCGAACTATGGCTACACCTTC. Translating gives CASARTGEDPNYGYTF.

This chain links TRBV6-1 with TRBJ2-1; no firm D call. V lost 7 bases and J lost 5, with 9 bases in between. The V gene's germline CDR1 is MNHNS and CDR2 SASEGT. CDR3 size: 12 residues. The CDR3: CASTWRNNEQFF. DNA for the CDR3: TGTGCCAGCACGTGGAGAAACAATGAGCAGTTCTTC.

The chain is built from TRBV29-1 and TRBJ1-2; 7 positions agree with TRBD1. CDR1 and CDR2 (germline): SQVTM, ANQGSEA. This CDR3 region has 11 residues. J gave up 10 bases and V 6 bases, and 8 bases lay outside the gene matches. The CDR3 DNA is TGCAGCGTGGACCCACAGGGGTCCTACACCTTC. Protein product: CSVDPQGSYTF. The complete variable domain, with remaining parts taken from reference TRBV29-1 and TRBJ1-2, reads SAVISQKPSRDICQRGTSLTIQCQVDSQVTMMFWYRQQPGQSLTLIATANQGSEATYESGFVIDKFPISRPNLTFSTLTVSNMSPEDSSIYLCSVDPQGSYTFGSGTRLTVV.

The chain combines TRBV11-3 with TRBJ2-1, with D perhaps TRBD2 (6 bases). Looked up from germline, CDR1 is SGHNT and CDR2 is YENEEA. V lost 4 bases, J lost 9 bases, and 16 bases lay in between. The CDR3 extends over 14 amino acids. As DNA, the CDR3 is TGTGCCAGCAGCTCGACAAGGGGACTTAGTGAGCAGTTCTTC. Its protein is CASSSTRGLSEQFF.

The V call is TRBV10-3, the J call TRBJ2-1; TRBD2 aligns across 12 bases. This CDR3 has 14 amino acids. From germline, CDR1 is ENHRY and CDR2 SYGVKD. Trimming cost V 6 bases and J 7 bases; bases outside gene matches: 4. The CDR3 nucleotides read TGTGCCATCAGGACTAGCGGGGGAAGGAATGAGCAGTTCTTC. This encodes CAIRTSGGRNEQFF.

A few counts support this clone. This chain connects TRBV5-1 to TRBJ1-1; possibly TRBD1 for D (6 bases). The CDR3 length is 16 residues. CDR1 is SGHRS and CDR2 is YFSETQ in the germline V gene. Trimming stripped 4 bases from V and 0 bases from J, with 16 bases between. For the CDR3, the DNA is TGCGCCAGCAGCAGCCAGGGGTTGGGAATGAACACTGAAGCTTTCTTT. Amino acid sequence: CASSSQGLGMNTEAFF.

The V and J genes are TRBV6-5 and TRBJ2-7, with D possibly TRBD2 on 5 matching bases. Germline CDR1 MNHEY, CDR2 SVGAGI. Trimming removed 2 bases from V and 6 bases from J, with 11 bases in between. The length of the CDR3 is 13 residues. CDR3 protein: CASSYPGSGEQYF. The CDR3 DNA reads TGTGCCAGCAGTTACCCGGGGTCTGGCGAGCAGTACTTC.

In this sample, this clone turned up a few times. The J gene is TRBJ1-6, the V gene TRBV28; 7 nucleotides match TRBD1. Germline CDR1 MDHEN, CDR2 SYDVKM. The CDR3 has 18 residues. V shed 6 bases, J shed 6 bases, and the junction held 17 bases outside the gene matches. The CDR3 region is CASRSTWPGTDTNSPLHF. The CDR3 DNA follows: TGTGCCAGCAGATCAACCTGGCCCGGGACAGATACTAATTCACCCCTCCACTTT. The variable domain in full, with the rest retrieved from reference TRBV28 and TRBJ1-6, is DVKVTQSSRYLVKRTGEKVFLECVQDMDHENMFWYRQDPGLGLRLIYFSYDVKMKEKGDIPEGYSVSREKKERFSLILESASTNQTSMYLCASRSTWPGTDTNSPLHFGNGTRLTVT.

This clone came up once. This chain connects TRBV6-1 to TRBJ1-2; 7 bases agree with TRBD1. In germline, CDR1 is MNHNS, CDR2 SASEGT. The J segment lost 4 bases and the V segment lost 4 bases, leaving 9 bases of the junction unmatched. This CDR3 has 15 residues. The CDR3 DNA sequence: TGTGCCAGCAGTGCGTCCGGGACAGCATTCTATGGCTACACCTTC. Translation gives CASSASGTAFYGYTF.

The chain has TRBV5-1 and TRBJ2-1; possible D gene TRBD1, 7 bases. This CDR3 has 16 residues. Germline V gene data show CDR1 as SGHRS and CDR2 as YFSETQ. The V gene lost 1 base and the J gene lost 8 bases, with 19 bases spanning the gap. In DNA, the CDR3 is TGCGCCAGCAGCTTGTGGGCGGGGCAGGGGGTCTATGAGCAGTTCTTC. Translation: CASSLWAGQGVYEQFF.